A selection of T cell receptor beta chains follows, all from one sample in a study of CD8+CD57+ T cells in acquired aplastic anemia. TCRdb recomputed calls from the reads with MiXCR, one row per CDR3 protein. The sample has more than 100,000 distinct CDR3 sequences, around 48% seen once. The sample taken for sequencing was sorted CD4+, CD8+, or CD8+CD57+ T cells (not recorded which) from PBMCs. All receptors come from a human donor in good health, serving as a control. CDR3s include the opening cysteine and the closing phenylalanine or tryptophan. D genes are given only for firm matches. Where a row states a size, it is once, few, many or the class of an expanded clone; other rows omit it.

size: many
V: TRBV4-3
D: TRBD1
J: TRBJ2-6
CDR3: CASSQDGTASGANVLTF
DNA: TGCGCCAGCAGCCAAGATGGGACAGCCTCTGGGGCCAACGTCCTGACTTTC

size: .
V: TRBV11-3
D: .
J: TRBJ1-5
CDR3: CASSAGNQPQHF
DNA: TGTGCCAGCAGTGCAGGGAATCAGCCCCAGCATTTT

size: many
V: TRBV19
D: .
J: TRBJ1-5
CDR3: CASGYQPQHF
DNA: TGTGCCAGTGGATATCAGCCCCAGCATTTT

size: .
V: TRBV6-1
D: TRBD1
J: TRBJ2-7
CDR3: CASRTDRAGSYEQYF
DNA: TGTGCCAGCAGAACGGACAGGGCGGGGTCCTACGAGCAGTACTTC

size: .
V: TRBV2
D: .
J: TRBJ1-1
CDR3: CASSLQRANTEAFF
DNA: TGTGCCAGCAGCTTACAGAGAGCCAACACTGAAGCTTTCTTT

size: many
V: TRBV3-1
D: TRBD1
J: TRBJ1-6
CDR3: CASSPEGQAGGPLHF
DNA: TGTGCCAGCAGCCCCGAGGGACAGGCAGGGGGACCCCTCCACTTT

size: many
V: TRBV6-1
D: TRBD1
J: TRBJ1-2
CDR3: CASRETGNYGYTF
DNA: TGTGCCAGCAGGGAGACAGGGAACTATGGCTACACCTTC

size: .
V: TRBV9
D: TRBD1
J: TRBJ1-6
CDR3: CASSVLGQGNSPLHF
DNA: TGTGCCAGCAGCGTCCTGGGACAGGGGAATTCACCCCTCCACTTT

size: many
V: TRBV12-3/TRBV12-4
D: .
J: TRBJ2-7
CDR3: CASSLTRTGLSYEQYF
DNA: TGTGCCAGCAGTTTGACCCGAACAGGTTTGAGCTACGAGCAGTACTTC

size: many
V: TRBV12-3/TRBV12-4
D: TRBD1
J: TRBJ1-1
CDR3: CASTRDRLNTEAFF
DNA: TGTGCCAGCACCAGGGACAGGCTGAACACTGAAGCTTTCTTT

size: .
V: TRBV11-1
D: TRBD1
J: TRBJ2-3
CDR3: CASSPPAGTGTDTQYF
DNA: TGTGCCAGCAGCCCCCCGGCTGGGACAGGCACAGATACGCAGTATTTT

size: many
V: TRBV9
D: .
J: TRBJ1-1
CDR3: CASSAMISRDTGTEAFF
DNA: TGTGCCAGCAGCGCCATGATCAGCCGGGACACAGGCACTGAAGCTTTCTTT

size: many
V: TRBV19
D: .
J: TRBJ1-2
CDR3: CASGGGAGGYTF
DNA: TGTGCCAGTGGGGGGGGGGCTGGGGGCTACACCTTC

size: .
V: TRBV5-6
D: TRBD1
J: TRBJ2-2
CDR3: CARSRRDREAGELFF
DNA: TGTGCCCGCAGCCGCCGGGACAGGGAGGCCGGGGAGCTGTTTTTT

size: .
V: TRBV6-1
D: .
J: TRBJ1-1
CDR3: CASRRERNTEAFF
DNA: TGTGCCAGCAGGCGTGAACGGAACACTGAAGCTTTCTTT

size: .
V: TRBV2
D: .
J: TRBJ1-6
CDR3: CASSDTGPNSPLHF
DNA: TGTGCCAGCAGTGATACGGGACCGAATTCACCCCTCCACTTT

size: few
V: TRBV2
D: TRBD2
J: TRBJ2-7
CDR3: CASSVSGYSYEQYF
DNA: TGTGCCAGCAGCGTTAGCGGGTACAGCTACGAGCAGTACTTC

size: .
V: TRBV15
D: .
J: TRBJ1-2
CDR3: CATSRDLGPYGYTF
DNA: TGTGCCACCAGCAGAGATTTAGGACCCTATGGCTACACCTTC

size: .
V: TRBV20-1
D: TRBD2
J: TRBJ2-5
CDR3: CSARGFVAGARETQYF
DNA: TGCAGTGCTAGAGGTTTCGTAGCGGGGGCCAGAGAGACCCAGTACTTC

size: .
V: TRBV19
D: .
J: TRBJ2-1
CDR3: CASSSPRRGFDNEQFF
DNA: TGTGCCAGTAGTAGCCCTCGGCGGGGTTTCGACAATGAGCAGTTCTTC